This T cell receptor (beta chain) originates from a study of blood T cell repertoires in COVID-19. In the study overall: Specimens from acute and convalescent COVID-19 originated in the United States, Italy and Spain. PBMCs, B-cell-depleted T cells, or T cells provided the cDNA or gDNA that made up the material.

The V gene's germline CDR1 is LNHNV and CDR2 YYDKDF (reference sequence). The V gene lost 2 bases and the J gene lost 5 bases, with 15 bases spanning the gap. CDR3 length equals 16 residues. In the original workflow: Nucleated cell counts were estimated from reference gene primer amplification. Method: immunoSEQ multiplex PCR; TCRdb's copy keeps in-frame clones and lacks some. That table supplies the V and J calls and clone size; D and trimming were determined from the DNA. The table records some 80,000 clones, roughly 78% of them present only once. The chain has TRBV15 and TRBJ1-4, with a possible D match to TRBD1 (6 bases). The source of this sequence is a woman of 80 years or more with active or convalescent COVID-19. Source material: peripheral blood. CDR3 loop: CATSRLRPQGNEKLFF. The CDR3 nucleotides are TGTGCCACCAGCAGACTCCGGCCGCAGGGGAATGAAAAACTGTTTTTT.